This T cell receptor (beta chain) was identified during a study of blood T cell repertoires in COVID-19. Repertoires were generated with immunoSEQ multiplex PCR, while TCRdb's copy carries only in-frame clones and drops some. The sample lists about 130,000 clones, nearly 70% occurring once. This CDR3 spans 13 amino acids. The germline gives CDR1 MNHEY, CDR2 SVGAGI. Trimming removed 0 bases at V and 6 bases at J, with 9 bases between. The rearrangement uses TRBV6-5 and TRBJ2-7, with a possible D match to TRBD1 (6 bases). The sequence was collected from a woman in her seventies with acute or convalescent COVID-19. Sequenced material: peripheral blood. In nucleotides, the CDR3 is TGTGCCAGCAGTTACTCAGGGGGTAGCGAGCAGTACTTC. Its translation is CASSYSGGSEQYF.